Reported below is one T cell receptor (beta chain). The antigen is not known. Trimming shortened V by 2 bases and J by 6 bases, and 7 bases separated the two germline ends. Germline lookup yields CDR1 MGHDK and CDR2 SYGVNS. This CDR3 has 12 residues. The data derive from a study of identical twins. Study-wide points: Not following the same donors, the study drew its conclusions from cross-sectional statistical analysis. Beta out-of-frame sequences displayed a weaker excess of sharing between twins.

The cDNA had a unique molecular identifier and a template-switch universal primer site. MiXCR was run by TCRdb on the 5' RACE reads, yielding one entry per CDR3 protein. This sample has 1.5 million to 2 million distinct CDR3 sequences, with under 35% found just once. The V gene is TRBV25-1, the J gene TRBJ1-2; D ambiguous. This receptor was taken from a newborn girl in good health. The source material was cord blood. CDR3 nucleotides: TGTGCCAGCAGTGAACGGAACAATGGCTACACCTTC. Amino acids: CASSERNNGYTF.